This T cell receptor beta chain was captured by sequencing in a study of CD8 T cell repertoires and HIV-1 epitope variants. Sequencing was performed with immunoSEQ multiplex PCR; in TCRdb, only in-frame clones are kept and a portion is missing. Of some 5,400 clones detected, approximately 65% appear once; the ten largest clones hold 35% to 40%. CDR3 size: 14 residues. Germline V gives CDR1 SGHNT, CDR2 YYREEE (reference sequence). The germline V and J ends were trimmed by 2 bases and 0 bases, with 7 bases remaining between them. About this clone: Its antigen is not known.

The source is a male donor with HIV. The sample was cultured CD8+ T cells derived from PBMCs. The V gene is TRBV5-4, the J gene TRBJ2-3; D not resolved. The CDR3 sequence: CASSLGTSTDTQYF. DNA for the CDR3: TGTGCCAGCAGCTTAGGTACTAGCACAGATACGCAGTATTTT.